The rows below give T cell receptor beta chains drawn from one sample of a study of blood T cell repertoires in COVID-19. The protocol was immunoSEQ multiplex PCR, while the TCRdb copy is restricted to in-frame clones and leaves out a portion. The table has some 210,000 clones, approximately 88% seen once. Sequencing input: PBMCs or T cells enriched from blood (not recorded which). The receptor source for this set is a man aged 18 to 30 with acute COVID-19. Each CDR3 is given with its conserved first and last residue. D genes are given only for firm matches. The size of a clone is reported for some rows only, either as once, few or many, or as a class for expanded clones.

few | TRBJ1-2 | - | TRBV6-1 | TGTGCCAGCAGTGATTTGACAGGACCTAACTATGGCTACACCTTC | CASSDLTGPNYGYTF
- | TRBJ2-2 | TRBD2 | TRBV6-1 | TGTGCCAGCAGTGATTGGCGGGAGGGGAACACCGGGGAGCTGTTTTTT | CASSDWREGNTGELFF
- | TRBJ2-7 | TRBD1 | TRBV4-1 | TGCGCCAGCAGCCAAGATATCGGACAGGGTAACGAGCAGTACTTC | CASSQDIGQGNEQYF
- | TRBJ2-1 | - | TRBV19 | TGTGCCAGTAGTACGGGACACCACAATGAGCAGTTCTTC | CASSTGHHNEQFF
- | TRBJ2-7 | TRBD2 | TRBV30 | TGTGCCTGTGACCGGGGGGAACCCGAGCAGTACTTC | CACDRGEPEQYF
- | TRBJ2-5 | - | TRBV4-2 | TGTGCCAGCAGCCAAGCCCAGGGCGAGTCGGAGACCCAGTACTTC | CASSQAQGESETQYF
few | TRBJ2-7 | - | TRBV19 | TGTGCCAGTAGTATCGCGGAGACCTACGAGCAGTACTTC | CASSIAETYEQYF
- | TRBJ2-5 | TRBD1 | TRBV5-4 | TGTGCCAGCACCGGGACAGACCAAGAGACCCAGTACTTC | CASTGTDQETQYF
- | TRBJ2-7 | TRBD1 | TRBV3-1/TRBV3-2 | TGTGCCAGCAGCCGAAGGGAGACAGGGACCTACGAGCAGTACTTC | CASSRRETGTYEQYF
- | TRBJ1-1 | - | TRBV7-2 | TGTGCCAGCAGCTCACAGGGTGGGAGCACTGAAGCTTTCTTT | CASSSQGGSTEAFF
- | TRBJ2-7 | - | TRBV4-3 | TGCGCCAGCAGCCAAGATTTGCAGGGTACCTACGAGCAGTACTTC | CASSQDLQGTYEQYF